The 5 T cell receptor beta chains listed next were all sequenced from one sample in a study of T cell changes during pregnancy in multiple sclerosis (dated by TCRdb to the late 2010s). The library was produced with the immunoSEQ multiplex PCR assay. What TCRdb holds here is the immuneACCESS table cut down to in-frame rearrangements. Part of the clones is not present; checked against another copy, under half of the missing clones reflect an unresolved V gene, and the others are unexplained. The sample includes about 84,000 clones, with 94% observed a single time. 0.95% to 1% of the sample goes to the ten largest clones. Here the sequenced sample was peripheral blood, taken in the second trimester of pregnancy. The source of these receptors is a female donor in good health, enrolled as a control in a pregnancy study.

The rearrangement joins TRBV28 to TRBJ2-7; 7 bases map to TRBD2. V shed 5 bases and J 4 bases; nucleotides not matched to a gene: 5. Germline V gene data show CDR1 as MDHEN and CDR2 as SYDVKM. The CDR3 loop spans 13 amino acids. CDR3 DNA sequence: TGTGCCAGCAGTACTGGGGGGGGATACGAGCAGTACTTC. Translation: CASSTGGGYEQYF.

The V and J genes are TRBV28 and TRBJ2-5; 10 bases match TRBD1. The CDR3 is 14 residues long. Germline values: CDR1 MDHEN, CDR2 SYDVKM. V shed 3 bases and J 5 bases; nucleotides not matched to a gene: 3. The CDR3, as DNA: TGTGCCAGCAGTTTCGGGACAGGGGTGGAGACCCAGTACTTC. Encoded protein: CASSFGTGVETQYF.

The chain combines TRBV6-1 with TRBJ1-1; 9 nucleotides match TRBD1. CDR1 is MNHNS and CDR2 is SASEGT in the germline V gene. The V and J ends lost 4 bases and 6 bases, in that order; junction bases with no gene match: 9. This CDR3 spans 15 amino acids. The CDR3 nucleotides are TGTGCCAGCAGTGTCCTGGACAGGGGCGGAGCTGAAGCTTTCTTT. This translates into CASSVLDRGGAEAFF.

The V and J genes are TRBV5-1 and TRBJ2-7, with TRBD1 identical over 10 bases. Trimming removed 4 bases from V and 3 bases from J; junction bases left unmatched: 7. The CDR3 has 15 residues. Germline loops: CDR1 SGHRS, CDR2 YFSETQ. The CDR3 loop is CASSDDRGPLYEQYF. The CDR3 coding sequence is TGCGCCAGCAGCGACGACAGGGGGCCACTCTACGAGCAGTACTTC.

V gene TRBV9 combines with J gene TRBJ2-1, with unresolved D. The CDR3 totals 14 residues. Looked up from germline, CDR1 is SGDLS and CDR2 is YYNGEE. V was shortened by 4 bases and J by 0 bases, with 8 bases between the two germline ends. The CDR3 reads CASSPMSSYNEQFF. CDR3 bases: TGTGCCAGCAGCCCTATGAGCTCCTACAATGAGCAGTTCTTC.